Listed below are T cell receptor beta chains from one sample, sequenced in a study of OX40 agonist ivuxolimab in advanced cancers. Assay used: immunoSEQ multiplex PCR; TCRdb lists only in-frame clones, some missing. Among around 55,000 clones, about 90% were seen once, and the ten largest hold more than 9.5%. The source material was CD4+ or CD8+ T cells sorted from blood, sampled in a trial of the OX40 agonist ivuxolimab. The receptors shown here come from an adult with an advanced solid tumor such as melanoma, head and neck, liver or kidney cancer. The CDR3 runs from the conserved cysteine through the conserved F or W. A D gene is named only where the DNA matches it firmly. The size of a clone is reported for some rows only, either as once, few or many, or as a class for expanded clones.

J | V | D | size | DNA | CDR3
TRBJ1-2 | TRBV10-3 | . | . | TGTGCCATCAGTGAGTCCGGGCTTTTCTCCCATGGCTACACCTTC | CAISESGLFSHGYTF
TRBJ2-2 | TRBV6-6 | TRBD1 | . | TGTGCCAGCAGTTACGACAGGGGGCCGGCCGGGGAGCTGTTTTTT | CASSYDRGPAGELFF
TRBJ1-4 | TRBV19 | . | . | TGTGCCAGTAGTGATAGTTGGGAGGCAACTAATGAAAAACTGTTTTTT | CASSDSWEATNEKLFF
TRBJ1-5 | TRBV6-5 | TRBD1 | . | TGTGCCAGCAGTTATGAGACAGGGAACAATCAGCCCCAGCATTTT | CASSYETGNNQPQHF
TRBJ2-7 | TRBV27 | . | medium-sized | TGTGCCAGCAGTTTATCTCGTCAGAACGAGCAGTACTTC | CASSLSRQNEQYF
TRBJ2-5 | TRBV7-8 | TRBD1 | . | TGTGCCAGCAGCTTTCCCAGGGACAGGGGTGGAGAGACCCAGTACTTC | CASSFPRDRGGETQYF
TRBJ2-5 | TRBV27 | . | few | TGTGCCAGCAGTCTGGGGGGGGGCTGGGGTACGGAGACCCAGTACTTC | CASSLGGGWGTETQYF
TRBJ2-1 | TRBV5-6 | . | . | TGTGCCAGCAGCTCTGCAAGTAGGGAGTGGGGGGGCCTCGATGAGCAGTTCTTC | CASSSASREWGGLDEQFF
TRBJ1-2 | TRBV4-1 | . | few | TGCGCCAGCAGCCTCGGAGGGTTCGGCTACACCTTC | CASSLGGFGYTF
TRBJ2-1 | TRBV7-2 | . | . | TGTGCCAGCAGCTTGAGTAAGTCCTACAATGAGCAGTTCTTC | CASSLSKSYNEQFF
TRBJ2-7 | TRBV4-3 | . | . | TGCGCCAGCAGCCAAGGTCCGGGGACCTACGAGCAGTACTTC | CASSQGPGTYEQYF
TRBJ2-6 | TRBV5-6 | . | . | TGTGCCAGCAGCCCGGACCTGGGGGCCAACGTCCTGACTTTC | CASSPDLGANVLTF
TRBJ2-2 | TRBV11-2 | . | . | TGTGCCAGCAGCCCGCCCGGACAAGCAGTCACCGGGGAGCTGTTTTTT | CASSPPGQAVTGELFF
TRBJ2-7 | TRBV7-8 | . | . | TGTGCCAGCAGTCTCTTACAGGGTTCCTACGAGCAGTACTTC | CASSLLQGSYEQYF
TRBJ1-2 | TRBV7-6 | TRBD1 | . | TGTGCCAGCAGCCCGGGACAGAACTATGGCTACACCTTC | CASSPGQNYGYTF
TRBJ1-2 | TRBV5-6 | . | once | TGTGCCAGCAGCTTGCCACAGCTAGAGGTCTATGGCTACACCTTC | CASSLPQLEVYGYTF
TRBJ1-2 | TRBV10-3 | . | . | TGTGCCATCAGTGGGAGCTATGGCTACACCTTC | CAISGSYGYTF
TRBJ1-5 | TRBV19 | TRBD1 | once | TGTGCCAGTAAGAACACAGGGGCACGTCAGCCCCAGCATTTT | CASKNTGARQPQHF
TRBJ2-5 | TRBV19 | . | . | TGTGCCAGTAGGGGCGCCTGGGGCCCGCAAGAGACCCAGTACTTC | CASRGAWGPQETQYF
TRBJ2-2 | TRBV2 | TRBD1 | few | TGTGCCAGCAGCTTACCGGGACAGGAAACAAACACCGGGGAGCTGTTTTTT | CASSLPGQETNTGELFF
TRBJ2-3 | TRBV7-9 | . | . | TGTGCCAGCAGCCTCCGGACGATCAGAGATACGCAGTATTTT | CASSLRTIRDTQYF
TRBJ2-5 | TRBV4-1 | TRBD1 | . | TGCGCCAGCAGCCAACTACCAGGGGGCGCAGAGACCCAGTACTTC | CASSQLPGGAETQYF
TRBJ2-1 | TRBV7-7 | . | . | TGTGCTAGCAGCTTAGGGGGGTCGGATGAGCAGTTCTTC | CASSLGGSDEQFF
TRBJ2-7 | TRBV15 | . | . | TGTGCCACCAGCAGAGTTAGGCAGCCCAGCTCCTACGAGCAGTACTTC | CATSRVRQPSSYEQYF
TRBJ1-1 | TRBV6-1 | . | . | TGTGCCAGCAGTAGCAGAGTGGGGGGCACTGAAGCTTTCTTT | CASSSRVGGTEAFF
TRBJ1-5 | TRBV10-3 | . | . | TGTGCCTCGGGGGAAGGGGGAAATCAGCCCCAGCATTTT | CASGEGGNQPQHF
TRBJ2-5 | TRBV13 | TRBD1 | . | TGTGCCAGCAGCCCCGACAGGGTTCAGGAGACCCAGTACTTC | CASSPDRVQETQYF
TRBJ1-5 | TRBV7-9 | . | . | TGTGCCAGCAGCTTAGGTGGGTGGACAGACCTAAATCAGCCCCAGCATTTT | CASSLGGWTDLNQPQHF
TRBJ2-1 | TRBV4-1 | TRBD2 | . | TGCGCCAGCAGCCTGGGACTAGTGGGGGGCTATGAGCAGTTCTTC | CASSLGLVGGYEQFF
TRBJ1-3 | TRBV5-1 | . | few | TGCGCCAGCAGCTCTGATACTGGAAACACCATATATTTT | CASSSDTGNTIYF
TRBJ1-1 | TRBV13 | . | . | TGTGCCAGCAGCTCCACGGGCCCTTTAGCTTTCTTT | CASSSTGPLAFF
TRBJ1-1 | TRBV25-1 | . | . | TGTGCCAGCAGTGAATGGGGCGACACTGAAGCTTTCTTT | CASSEWGDTEAFF
TRBJ1-1 | TRBV6-5 | . | . | TGTGCCAGCAGTGGAGTGATGAACACTGAAGCTTTCTTT | CASSGVMNTEAFF
TRBJ1-2 | TRBV5-4 | TRBD1 | . | TGTGCCAGCAGCTTGGGGGACAGGGGGCCTGGCTACACCTTC | CASSLGDRGPGYTF
TRBJ1-6 | TRBV2 | TRBD1 | . | TGTGCCAGCAGTGAAGGACCAGAAGGGACAGGTTGGAATTCACCCCTCCACTTT | CASSEGPEGTGWNSPLHF
TRBJ1-1 | TRBV27 | . | . | TGTGCCAGCAATAGCGGGACGATTGGTAGTGAGGCTTTCTTT | CASNSGTIGSEAFF
TRBJ1-1 | TRBV27 | . | . | TGTGCCAGCAGTTTAGATGGGGCGCTTGGGACTGAAGCTTTCTTT | CASSLDGALGTEAFF
TRBJ1-5 | TRBV5-6 | . | . | TGTGCCAGCAGCTTAACTGGTAGCAGTCAGCCCCAGCATTTT | CASSLTGSSQPQHF
TRBJ2-1 | TRBV7-2 | . | . | TGTGCCAGCAGCTTAGAACTCATCGCCTACAATGAGCAGTTCTTC | CASSLELIAYNEQFF
TRBJ1-2 | TRBV19 | . | once | TGTGCCAGTAGTACCGTACATCAGATGAACTATGGCTACACCTTC | CASSTVHQMNYGYTF
TRBJ2-5 | TRBV5-4 | . | once | TGTGCCAGCAGCCGACAGGCCCAAGAGACCCAGTACTTC | CASSRQAQETQYF
TRBJ1-2 | TRBV6-5 | . | . | TGTGCCAGCAGTCAGGGAGACTATGGCTACACCTTC | CASSQGDYGYTF
TRBJ2-7 | TRBV5-4 | . | . | TGTGCCAGCAGCACCGTTGGGTACGAGCAGTACTTC | CASSTVGYEQYF
TRBJ1-2 | TRBV19 | . | . | TGTGCCAGTAGGTACTCGGGCCGTGGCTACACCTTC | CASRYSGRGYTF
TRBJ2-1 | TRBV23-1 | . | . | TGCGCCAGCACGGTCGGGGCCAGGAGCTCCTACAATGAGCAGTTCTTC | CASTVGARSSYNEQFF
TRBJ1-1 | TRBV18 | . | . | TGTGCCAGCTCACCACCCCCTCCCGAAAGGTCTGAAGCTTTCTTT | CASSPPPPERSEAFF
TRBJ1-4 | TRBV11-2 | . | . | TGTGCCAGCAGCCCCGCGGGGGCAACTAATGAAAAACTGTTTTTT | CASSPAGATNEKLFF